This T cell receptor beta chain appears in the sequencing data of a study of T-cell reconstitution after alpha-beta-depleted transplantation in children. The table lists this clonotype with a few counts. As yet, its antigen is unknown. This CDR3 comprises 15 residues. In germline, CDR1 is DFQATT, CDR2 SNEGSKA (reference sequence). V was clipped by 6 bases and J by 1 base, with 17 bases between them. The TCRbeta library was prepared with unique molecular identifiers. Each CDR3 protein is one row after TCRdb ran MiXCR on the PCR reads. The repertoire holds around 600,000 distinct CDR3 sequences, roughly 23% seen once, with about 14% in the top ten. Findings and limits, study-wide: T-cell counts and diversity at one year post-transplant came mainly from newly produced T cells. The study reportedly traced alpha-beta T cells about two months after transplant to several hundred expanded graft clones.

This clonotype was sampled from a boy younger than two who had a stem cell transplant for acute myeloid leukemia, so the T cells may come from the graft donor. This chain joins TRBV20-1 and TRBJ2-3; TRBD2 is a possible D gene (6 bases). Here the sequenced sample was PBMCs, mostly from graft donor cells, taken 360 days after TCRalphabeta/CD19-depleted stem cell transplant. In DNA form, the CDR3 reads TGCAGTGCGACCAGAGGGGTAGCGGGCACAGATACGCAGTATTTT. Translated, it gives CSATRGVAGTDTQYF.